This TCR beta chain comes out of a study of stem cell transplantation in POMP-related autoinflammatory disease. Study-level results: PRAID patients trended toward lower TRB diversity and higher clonality in all analyzed T-cell subsets.

Only in-frame clones appear in the TCRdb table, and some are missing; sequencing was by immunoSEQ multiplex PCR. The sample shows more than 20,000 clones, around 86% of them seen only once. Prominent immunodeficiency with autoinflammation defined PRAID. On this clone itself: Its target is unknown.

The material was CD4+ T cells from PBMCs, obtained before stem cell transplantation. This sequence originates from a human donor with POMP-related autoinflammation and immune dysregulation (PRAID).

CDR3 sequence: CASSYYGQGRNTIYF. CDR3 DNA: TGTGCCAGCAGTTATTACGGACAAGGAAGAAACACCATATATTTT. The chain has TRBV6-6 and TRBJ1-3; tentative D call: TRBD1 (5 bases). The CDR3 is 15 residues long. V dropped 3 bases and J dropped 5 bases, with 14 bases sitting between them. Germline V CDR1 and CDR2: MNHNY, SVGAGI (reference sequence).